This T cell receptor (beta chain) originates from a study of regulatory T cells in long-lasting Graves disease. Sequencing libraries for TCR beta were prepared with iRepertoire HTBI primers and Arm-PCR of CDR3 regions. TCRdb passed the multiplex PCR reads through MiXCR, listing each CDR3 protein once. Among around 420,000 distinct CDR3 sequences, 15% were seen once, and the ten largest hold approximately 7.8%. Points from the study as a whole: Tissue studied was limited to peripheral blood, excluding thyroid tissue.

This CDR3 comprises 14 residues. CDR1 and CDR2 from the germline V gene are SGHTA and FQGTGA. This clonotype was seen many times. Its antigen remains unknown. A junction end diverges from the germline sequence, so it may reflect a read error. Time point given: newly diagnosed GD, antithyroid drugs for less than 3 months. RNA isolated from PBMCs was used to make the TCR library. Peripheral blood, around 9.7 milliliters per patient, was collected in EDTA tubes. Separately, the same data were catalogued under a study of T cells in Graves' hyperthyroidism and ophthalmopathy. That paper notes: Using 13 V-J features, a model discriminated ophthalmopathy from stable hyperthyroidism.

The source material was peripheral blood mononuclear cells (PBMCs), sampled at new diagnosis, from a patient treated with antithyroid drugs. The sequence was collected from a woman in her 40s with Graves disease. This chain uses TRBV7-3 with TRBJ2-3; unclear D gene. CDR3: CASSLTRWADTQYF. The CDR3 coding sequence is TGTGCCAGCAGCCTAACTCGGTGGGCAGATACGCAGTATTTT.